What follows describes a single T cell receptor (beta chain). Generated by immunoSEQ multiplex PCR, the TCRdb table keeps only in-frame clones and is missing some. Here the sample spans approximately 760,000 clones, 80% to 90% being singletons. Germline assignment: CDR1 SGHNT and CDR2 YYREEE (reference sequence). The CDR3 covers 18 residues. The V end lost 4 bases, the J end lost 7 bases, and 29 bases lay between the germline ends. This record comes from a study of shared T cell receptors in the human thymus. The data were also submitted as part of a second study, on human thymus T cells. This second report adds: It was healthy Finnish infants having corrective surgery for congenital heart defects who were the donors. Thymus specimens were resections from corrective heart surgery. Blood and thymic repertoires both appeared biased in V and J gene usage. As related research reported, thymic repertoires overlapped highly among unrelated individuals.

The chain joins TRBV5-4 to TRBJ1-2; D perhaps matches TRBD1 (6 bases). Sample: thymocytes. The receptor comes from a girl under three years old with a congenital heart defect. The CDR3 nucleotides read TGTGCCAGCAGCCCCGGGCTCGATAGGGACATAAGGAACGGTGGCTACACCTTC. It yields the protein CASSPGLDRDIRNGGYTF. Complete variable domain (other parts from reference TRBV5-4 and TRBJ1-2): ETGVTQSPTHLIKTRGQQVTLRCSSQSGHNTVSWYQQALGQGPQFIFQYYREEENGRGNFPPRFSGLQFPNYSSELNVNALELDDSALYLCASSPGLDRDIRNGGYTFGSGTRLTVV.